The 10 T cell receptor beta chains in this list originate from one sample, sequenced in a study of blood T cell repertoires in COVID-19. Some clones are missing from TCRdb's copy, which holds only in-frame ones; the method was immunoSEQ multiplex PCR. The data show tens of thousands of clones, 80% to 90% seen once. Sequenced: peripheral blood. The receptors here all came from a woman aged 60-75 years with acute or convalescent COVID-19.

V and J are TRBV4-3 and TRBJ1-3, with D perhaps matching TRBD1 (6 bases). CDR3 length: 14 residues. The V and J ends lost 2 bases and 9 bases respectively, with 14 bases between them. CDR1 and CDR2 from the germline V gene are LGHNA and YSLEER. The DNA of the CDR3 is TGCGCCAGCAGCCAAACAACAGGGTTAATCACCATATATTTT. It yields the protein CASSQTTGLITIYF.

The chain recombines TRBV4-1 with TRBJ2-2; the D gene is possibly TRBD1 (6 bases). Germline CDR1 reads MGHRA; CDR2 reads YSYEKL. This CDR3 comprises 15 residues. Trimming cost V 4 bases and J 5 bases, with 14 bases left between them. The CDR3 DNA reads as TGCGCCAGCAGCCCGTGGACAGCCTCGACCGGGGAGCTGTTTTTT. Translated, it gives CASSPWTASTGELFF.

V is TRBV19 and J is TRBJ1-2; 8 nucleotides match TRBD1. The germline CDR1 and CDR2 sequences are LNHDA and SQIVND (reference sequence). The CDR3 contains 11 residues. Trimming at V came to 6 bases and at J to 8 bases, leaving 2 bases not matched to a gene. CDR3 sequence reads: CASRDRDGYTF. The CDR3 bases are TGTGCCAGTAGGGACAGGGACGGCTACACCTTC.

This clone was detected only once. The rearrangement links TRBV19 to TRBJ2-7, with 9 positions matching TRBD2. V dropped 7 bases and J dropped 6; count of bases not matched to a gene: 13. The V gene's germline CDR1 is LNHDA and CDR2 SQIVND (reference sequence). The CDR3 extends over 15 amino acids. The CDR3 DNA is TGTGCCAGTAAGGTGGCGGGGGGGCGTATTATCGAGCAGTACGTC. Its translation: CASKVAGGRIIEQYV.

The rearrangement links TRBV7-2 to TRBJ2-5; 7 positions match TRBD2. V shed 2 bases, J shed 4 bases, and the junction held 7 bases outside the gene matches. CDR3 length equals 15 residues. Looked up from germline, CDR1 is SGHTA and CDR2 is FQGNSA. CDR3: CASSLRSGGGETQYF. The CDR3 DNA is TGTGCCAGCAGCTTAAGATCGGGGGGTGGAGAGACCCAGTACTTC.

This rearrangement joins TRBV7-2 to TRBJ2-1; TRBD1 is a possible D gene (6 bases). CDR3 length equals 14 residues. V was trimmed by 5 bases and J by 2 bases, leaving 10 bases between them. Germline values: CDR1 SGHTA, CDR2 FQGNSA. The CDR3 protein is CASSRWGPYNEQFF. The CDR3 region has the DNA TGTGCCAGCAGCCGCTGGGGGCCCTACAATGAGCAGTTCTTC.

The V call is TRBV30, the J call TRBJ1-1; D remains ambiguous. CDR1 is GTSNPN, CDR2 SVGIG, per germline (reference sequence). The CDR3 consists of 14 residues. The V gene lost 0 bases and the J gene lost 7 bases, with 15 bases spanning the gap. The CDR3 nucleotides read TGTGCCTGGAGTGTACGCAGGTCTAATGGTGAAGCTTTCTTT. Translated: CAWSVRRSNGEAFF.

The rearrangement joins TRBV2 to TRBJ2-5, with D maybe TRBD1 (6 bases). The V and J ends lost 6 bases and 5 bases respectively, with 16 bases between them. Germline loops: CDR1 SNHLY, CDR2 FYNNEI. The CDR3 contains 14 residues. CDR3 sequence: CASRYSGVRETQYF. The CDR3 bases are TGTGCCAGCAGATACTCAGGGGTACGGGAGACCCAGTACTTC.

As regards this clone: The same CDR3 can be traced to other DNA sequences in this sample. This chain uses TRBV5-1 with TRBJ2-2; a weak D match, TRBD1 (5 bases). CDR1 is SGHRS and CDR2 is YFSETQ in the germline V gene. CDR3 size: 16 residues. The V gene lost 1 base and the J gene lost 0 bases, with 10 bases spanning the gap. The chain's CDR3 is CASSLRGFANTGELFF. CDR3 DNA: TGCGCCAGCAGCTTGAGGGGCTTCGCGAACACCGGGGAGCTGTTTTTT.

The chain uses TRBV28 and TRBJ1-1; TRBD1 agrees at 9 bases. The germline V gene has CDR1 MDHEN and CDR2 SYDVKM. V was clipped by 6 bases and J by 4 bases; unmatched bases: 9. CDR3 length equals 15 residues. CDR3 loop: CASSPWDRAGTEAFF. For the CDR3, the DNA is TGTGCCAGCAGCCCTTGGGACAGGGCTGGCACTGAAGCTTTCTTT.